Following are 19 T cell receptor beta chains from one sample sequenced in a study of T-cell memory formation after mild COVID-19. TCRdb reanalysed the 5' RACE reads using MiXCR and keeps one entry per CDR3 protein. The table records around 150,000 distinct CDR3 sequences, 14% of them present only once. The sample comprised PBMCs or a T cell subset sorted from them (not recorded which). All receptors derive from an adult woman who had mild COVID-19 (a few samples of this study predate the infection). Cell type and time point are not known.

V is TRBV2 and J is TRBJ2-5; D call uncertain. Germline V CDR1 and CDR2: SNHLY, FYNNEI. The CDR3 totals 13 residues. V shed 3 bases and J shed 4 bases, with 9 bases lying between them. The CDR3 DNA reads TGTGCCAGCAGTGATCCCCCTCGAGAGACCCAGTACTTC. Residues: CASSDPPRETQYF.

The rearrangement uses TRBV6-1 and TRBJ2-7; TRBD1 matches at 8 bases. From germline, CDR1 is MNHNS and CDR2 SASEGT. This CDR3 is 13 amino acids long. The CDR3, as DNA: TGTATCACCCAACAGGGGGAAGCCTACGAGCAGTACTTC. It yields the protein CITQQGEAYEQYF.

This clonotype was counted only a few times. The chain employs TRBV7-2 and TRBJ1-4; 9 bases map to TRBD1. CDR1 is SGHTA and CDR2 is FQGNSA in the germline V gene. The J segment lost 3 bases and the V segment lost 1 base, leaving 9 bases of the junction unmatched. CDR3 length equals 18 residues. CDR3 loop: CASSLGTGALVANEKLFF. As DNA, the CDR3 is TGTGCCAGCAGCTTAGGGACAGGGGCCCTAGTAGCTAATGAAAAACTGTTTTTT.

This chain links TRBV9 with TRBJ2-3; no clear D gene. The CDR3 loop spans 16 amino acids. V lost 0 bases and J lost 2, with 13 bases in between. CDR1 and CDR2 from the germline V gene are SGDLS and YYNGEE. CDR3: CASSVATWVSTDTQYF. In DNA, the CDR3 is TGTGCCAGCAGCGTAGCTACTTGGGTCTCCACAGATACGCAGTATTTT. The variable domain in full, completed from reference TRBV9 and TRBJ2-3, reads DSGVTQTPKHLITATGQRVTLRCSPRSGDLSVYWYQQSLDQGLQFLIQYYNGEERAKGNILERFSAQQFPDLHSELNLSSLELGDSALYFCASSVATWVSTDTQYFGPGTRLTVL.

This chain uses TRBV25-1 with TRBJ2-1; D perhaps matches TRBD2 (5 bases). The CDR3 has 12 amino acids. Between the trimmed V and J ends, which lost 6 bases and 5 bases, there was a span of 8 bases. Germline V CDR1 and CDR2: MGHDK, SYGVNS. The CDR3 is CASRGLDNEQFF. The DNA for the CDR3 is TGTGCCAGCAGAGGACTGGACAATGAGCAGTTCTTC.

Only a few counts were recorded for this clonotype. The V call is TRBV20-1, the J call TRBJ2-3; 12 bases are a match to TRBD2. The trim removed 6 bases at V and 5 bases at J, leaving 12 bases unmatched. The CDR3 is 16 residues long. Germline V CDR1 and CDR2: DFQATT, SNEGSKA (reference sequence). CDR3 sequence reads: CSAIGPSGRAKDTQYF. Written as DNA, the CDR3 is TGCAGTGCGATCGGTCCTAGCGGGAGGGCGAAAGATACGCAGTATTTT.

This clonotype was recorded at least ten times. The chain has TRBV5-1 and TRBJ2-7; D not resolved. V lost 4 bases, J lost 7 bases, and 15 bases lay in between. The CDR3 runs 13 residues. Germline values: CDR1 SGHRS, CDR2 YFSETQ. The CDR3 bases are TGCGCCAGCAGCGGGCCCAACAGCTGGGAGCAGTACTTC. Translating it yields CASSGPNSWEQYF.

The rearrangement uses TRBV20-1 and TRBJ2-4; D remains ambiguous. Germline V gives CDR1 DFQATT, CDR2 SNEGSKA (reference sequence). V dropped 0 bases and J dropped 2 bases, with 11 bases sitting between them. This CDR3 comprises 15 residues. CDR3 residues: CSAREWRSPKNIQYF. The CDR3 nucleotides read TGCAGTGCTAGAGAATGGAGATCTCCCAAAAACATTCAGTACTTC.

A few counts support this clonotype. The rearrangement joins TRBV7-2 to TRBJ2-3; the match to TRBD2 covers 10 bases. CDR1 is SGHTA and CDR2 is FQGNSA in the germline V gene. The V gene end was trimmed by 3 bases and the J gene end by 5 bases; junction bases not matched to a gene: 11. This CDR3 has 17 residues. This CDR3 reads CASSFPGAGGPGDTQYF. CDR3 bases: TGTGCCAGCAGCTTCCCTGGAGCGGGAGGGCCGGGAGATACGCAGTATTTT.

The V and J genes are TRBV6-5 and TRBJ2-5, with D possibly TRBD2 on 5 matching bases. CDR1 and CDR2 from the germline V gene are MNHEY and SVGAGI. CDR3 length: 16 amino acids. V lost 0 bases and J lost 1, with 12 bases in between. The CDR3 sequence: CASSYSARTFQETQYF. The CDR3 nucleotides read TGTGCCAGCAGTTACTCGGCTCGGACTTTCCAAGAGACCCAGTACTTC.

The table lists this clonotype with many counts. CDR3 sequence (DNA): TGTGCCAGCAGCCAAGGCGGGACTCCTTACAATGAGCAGTTCTTC. Amino acids: CASSQGGTPYNEQFF. This chain uses TRBV3-1 with TRBJ2-1; maybe TRBD2 (6 bases). V was clipped by 1 base and J by 4 bases, with 11 bases between them. The CDR3 totals 15 residues. CDR1 LGHDT and CDR2 YNNKEL come from the germline V gene (reference sequence).

The chain employs TRBV7-9 and TRBJ1-5, with D perhaps matching TRBD1 (6 bases). Germline V lookup: CDR1 SEHNR, CDR2 FQNEAQ (reference sequence). The CDR3 consists of 15 residues. Trimming removed 5 bases at V and 2 bases at J, with 13 bases between. DNA for the CDR3: TGTGCCAGCAGCCCCGGGACAAATGGCAATCAGCCCCAGCATTTT. This gives the protein CASSPGTNGNQPQHF.

This clonotype has a handful of counts. The gene calls are TRBV7-2 and TRBJ1-5; weak D call: TRBD1 (6 bases). The V end lost 5 bases, the J end lost 7 bases, and 21 bases lay between the germline ends. Looked up from germline, CDR1 is SGHTA and CDR2 is FQGNSA. The CDR3 spans 16 residues. The CDR3 DNA reads TGTGCCAGCAGCACCCTGGCAGGGGCATTTGACCAGCCCCAGCATTTT. It specifies CASSTLAGAFDQPQHF.

The chain employs TRBV24-1 and TRBJ1-1, with D unresolved. This CDR3 contains 13 residues. Germline-derived CDR1 and CDR2 are KGHDR and SFDVKD. V was cut by 8 bases and J by 0 bases, with 9 bases left in between. Here the CDR3 reads CATMDGLNTEAFF. As DNA, the CDR3 is TGTGCCACCATGGACGGCTTGAACACTGAAGCTTTCTTT.

In its sample, this clonotype was seen a few times. V gene TRBV12-3 or TRBV12-4 combines with J gene TRBJ2-2, with D possibly being TRBD2 (7 bases). This CDR3 contains 14 residues. V shed 6 bases and J shed 6 bases, with 14 bases lying between them. The CDR3 spells CASSEGGAPGELFF. The DNA for the CDR3 is TGTGCCAGCAGCGAAGGGGGGGCCCCCGGGGAGCTGTTTTTT.

This clonotype was observed a handful of times. The rearrangement uses TRBV20-1 and TRBJ1-5, with D uncertain. Trimming stripped 1 base from V and 9 bases from J, with 13 bases between. This CDR3 region has 13 residues. Per germline, CDR1 DFQATT and CDR2 SNEGSKA (reference sequence). CDR3 protein: CSARADGPSPQHF. DNA for the CDR3: TGCAGTGCTAGAGCGGACGGGCCATCGCCCCAGCATTTT.

The CDR3 reads CASSKAALQTSGRAGGELFF. CDR3 coding DNA: TGTGCCAGCAGCAAAGCAGCTCTACAGACTAGCGGGAGGGCCGGCGGGGAGCTGTTTTTT. V gene TRBV21-1 combines with J gene TRBJ2-2; the table's D call, TRBD2, was not checked against the DNA. TRBV21-1 is tagged as a pseudogene. The CDR3 runs to 20 residues.

This rearrangement joins TRBV24-1 to TRBJ1-2; 7 bases agree with TRBD1. The germline CDR1 and CDR2 sequences are KGHDR and SFDVKD. J lost 4 bases, V lost 3 bases, and 7 bases had no gene match. The CDR3 sequence is 15 residues long. DNA for the CDR3: TGTGCCACCAGTGATGCCAGGGGGTCCGGCTATGGCTACACCTTC. It codes for CATSDARGSGYGYTF.

In its sample, this clonotype was seen once. The V and J genes are TRBV27 and TRBJ2-3, with 10 bases matching TRBD2. The germline gives CDR1 MNHEY, CDR2 SMNVEV (reference sequence). This CDR3 comprises 15 residues. The V gene end was trimmed by 8 bases and the J gene end by 1 base; junction bases not matched to a gene: 6. CDR3 amino acids: CASGPLAGGTDTQYF. The CDR3 nucleotides are TGTGCCAGCGGACCCCTAGCGGGAGGCACAGATACGCAGTATTTT.